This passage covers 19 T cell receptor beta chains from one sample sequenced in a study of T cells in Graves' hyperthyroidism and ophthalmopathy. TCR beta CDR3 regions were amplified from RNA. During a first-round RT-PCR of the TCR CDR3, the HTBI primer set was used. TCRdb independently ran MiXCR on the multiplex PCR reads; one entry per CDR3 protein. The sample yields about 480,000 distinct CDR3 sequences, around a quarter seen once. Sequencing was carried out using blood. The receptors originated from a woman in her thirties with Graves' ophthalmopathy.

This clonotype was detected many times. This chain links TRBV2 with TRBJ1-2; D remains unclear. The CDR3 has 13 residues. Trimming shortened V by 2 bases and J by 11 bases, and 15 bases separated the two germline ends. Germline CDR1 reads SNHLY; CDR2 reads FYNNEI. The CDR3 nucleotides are TGTGCCAGCAGTGAATCCTCGGCACGGCATTACACCTTC. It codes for CASSESSARHYTF.

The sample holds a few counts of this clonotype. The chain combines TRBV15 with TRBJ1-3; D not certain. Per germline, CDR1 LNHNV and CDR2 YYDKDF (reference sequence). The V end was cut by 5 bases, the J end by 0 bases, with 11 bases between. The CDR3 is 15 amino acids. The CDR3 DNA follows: TGTGCCACCAGCCGTAGTGGTAGCTCTGGAAACACCATATATTTT. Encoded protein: CATSRSGSSGNTIYF.

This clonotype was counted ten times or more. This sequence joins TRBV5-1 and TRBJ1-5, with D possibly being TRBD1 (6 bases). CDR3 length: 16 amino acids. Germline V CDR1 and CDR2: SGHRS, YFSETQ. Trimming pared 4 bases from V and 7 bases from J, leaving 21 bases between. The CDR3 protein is CASSPGGGAEVQPQHF. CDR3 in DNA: TGCGCCAGCAGCCCAGGCGGGGGGGCTGAGGTGCAGCCCCAGCATTTT.

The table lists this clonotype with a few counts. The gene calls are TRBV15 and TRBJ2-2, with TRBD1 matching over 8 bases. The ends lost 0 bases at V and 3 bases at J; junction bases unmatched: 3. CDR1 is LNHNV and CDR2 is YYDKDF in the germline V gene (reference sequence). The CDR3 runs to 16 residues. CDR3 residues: CATSRDGQGDTGELFF. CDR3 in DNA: TGTGCCACCAGCAGAGATGGACAGGGCGACACCGGGGAGCTGTTTTTT.

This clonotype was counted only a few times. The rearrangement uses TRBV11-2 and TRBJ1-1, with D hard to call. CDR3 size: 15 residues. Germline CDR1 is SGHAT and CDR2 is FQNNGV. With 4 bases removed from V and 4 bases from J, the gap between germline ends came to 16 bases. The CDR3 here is CASSSHLGLGTEAFF. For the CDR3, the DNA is TGTGCCAGCAGCTCCCATTTGGGGTTGGGCACTGAAGCTTTCTTT.

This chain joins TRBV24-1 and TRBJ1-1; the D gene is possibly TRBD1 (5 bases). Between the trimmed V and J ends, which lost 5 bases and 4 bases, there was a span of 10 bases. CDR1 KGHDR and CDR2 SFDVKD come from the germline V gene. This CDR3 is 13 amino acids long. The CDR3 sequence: CATSGTGGTEAFF. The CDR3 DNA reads TGTGCCACCAGTGGAACAGGAGGCACTGAAGCTTTCTTT.

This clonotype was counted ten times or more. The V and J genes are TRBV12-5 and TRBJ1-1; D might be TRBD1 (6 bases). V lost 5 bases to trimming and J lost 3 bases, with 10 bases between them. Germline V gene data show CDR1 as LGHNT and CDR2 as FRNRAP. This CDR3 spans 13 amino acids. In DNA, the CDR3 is TGTGCTAGTGGTACCACAGGGTACACTGAAGCTTTCTTT. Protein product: CASGTTGYTEAFF.

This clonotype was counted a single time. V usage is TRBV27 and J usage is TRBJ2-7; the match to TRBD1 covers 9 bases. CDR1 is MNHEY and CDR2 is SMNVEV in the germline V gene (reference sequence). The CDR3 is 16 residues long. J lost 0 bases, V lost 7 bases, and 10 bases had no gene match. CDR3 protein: CASTLGTGPSSYEQYF. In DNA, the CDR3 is TGTGCCAGCACCCTCGGGACAGGGCCAAGCTCCTACGAGCAGTACTTC.

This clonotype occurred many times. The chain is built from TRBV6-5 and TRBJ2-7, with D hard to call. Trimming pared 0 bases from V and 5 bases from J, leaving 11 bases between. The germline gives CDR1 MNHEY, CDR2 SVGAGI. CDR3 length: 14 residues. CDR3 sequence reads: CASSYSRSANEQYF. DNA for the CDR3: TGTGCCAGCAGTTACTCGAGGAGCGCGAACGAGCAGTACTTC.

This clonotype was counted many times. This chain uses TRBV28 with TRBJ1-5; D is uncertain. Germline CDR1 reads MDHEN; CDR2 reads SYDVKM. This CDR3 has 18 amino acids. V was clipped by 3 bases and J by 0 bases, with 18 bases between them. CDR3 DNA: TGTGCCAGCAGTTTGGACTTTCTGGCAGCATATAGCAATCAGCCCCAGCATTTT. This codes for CASSLDFLAAYSNQPQHF.

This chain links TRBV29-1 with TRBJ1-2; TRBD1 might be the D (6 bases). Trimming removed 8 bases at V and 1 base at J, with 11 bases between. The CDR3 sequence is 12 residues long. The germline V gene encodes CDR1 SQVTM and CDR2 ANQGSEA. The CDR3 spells CSSIGGNYGYTF. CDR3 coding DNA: TGCAGCTCCATAGGGGGTAACTATGGCTACACCTTC.

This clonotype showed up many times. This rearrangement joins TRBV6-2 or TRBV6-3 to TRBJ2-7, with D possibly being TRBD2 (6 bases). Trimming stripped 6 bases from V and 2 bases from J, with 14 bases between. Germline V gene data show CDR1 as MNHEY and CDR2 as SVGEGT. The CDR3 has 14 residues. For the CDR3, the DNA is TGTGCCAGCAGCAACTCTAGCGTACCCTACGAGCAGTACTTC. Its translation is CASSNSSVPYEQYF.

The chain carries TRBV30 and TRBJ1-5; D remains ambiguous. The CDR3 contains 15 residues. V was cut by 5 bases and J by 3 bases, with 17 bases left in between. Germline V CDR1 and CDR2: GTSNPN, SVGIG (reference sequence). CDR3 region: CAWLPAGRDNQPQHF. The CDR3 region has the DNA TGTGCCTGGCTTCCCGCGGGCCGGGACAATCAGCCCCAGCATTTT.

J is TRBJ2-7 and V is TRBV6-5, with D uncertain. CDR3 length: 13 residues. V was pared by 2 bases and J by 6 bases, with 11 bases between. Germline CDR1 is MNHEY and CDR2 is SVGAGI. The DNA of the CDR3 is TGTGCCAGCAGTTACCCACCCCCGGGCGAGCAGTACTTC. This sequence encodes CASSYPPPGEQYF.

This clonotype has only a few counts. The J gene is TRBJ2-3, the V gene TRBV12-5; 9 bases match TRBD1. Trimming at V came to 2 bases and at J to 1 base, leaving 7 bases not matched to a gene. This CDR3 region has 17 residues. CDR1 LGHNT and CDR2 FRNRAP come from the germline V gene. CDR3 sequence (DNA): TGTGCTAGTGGTTTGTTCAGGACAGGGGACGGCACAGATACGCAGTATTTT. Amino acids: CASGLFRTGDGTDTQYF.

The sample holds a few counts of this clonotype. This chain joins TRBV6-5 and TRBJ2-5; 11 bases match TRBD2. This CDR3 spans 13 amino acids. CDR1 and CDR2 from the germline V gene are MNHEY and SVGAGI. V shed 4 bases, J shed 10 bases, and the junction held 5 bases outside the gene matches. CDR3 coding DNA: TGTGCCAGCAGTTTTCAGACTAGCGGGGACCAGTACTTC. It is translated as CASSFQTSGDQYF.

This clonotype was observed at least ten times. CDR3 sequence: CASSYPGLASEQYF. The CDR3 DNA sequence: TGTGCCAGCAGTTACCCTGGACTAGCGAGCGAGCAGTACTTC. V usage is TRBV6-5 and J usage is TRBJ2-7, with 9 bases fitting TRBD2. Germline-derived CDR1 and CDR2 are MNHEY and SVGAGI. The CDR3 sequence is 14 residues long. Trimming cost V 2 bases and J 6 bases; bases outside gene matches: 5.

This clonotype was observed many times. In DNA, the CDR3 is TGTGCCAGCAACCCGGACATCTCTGGAAACACCATATATTTT. Its protein product is CASNPDISGNTIYF. The genes are TRBV2 and TRBJ1-3, with D possibly matching TRBD1 (5 bases). V lost 7 bases and J 0 bases, leaving 10 bases between the germline ends. Germline V CDR1 and CDR2: SNHLY, FYNNEI. CDR3 length: 14 amino acids.

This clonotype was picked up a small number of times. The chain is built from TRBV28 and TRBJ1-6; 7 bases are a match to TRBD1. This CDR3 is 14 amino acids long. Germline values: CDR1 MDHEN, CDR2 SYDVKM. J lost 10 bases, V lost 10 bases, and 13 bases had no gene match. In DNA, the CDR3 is TGTGCCACTTCAGACAGGGTCTTCTCCTCACCCCTCCACTTT. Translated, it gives CATSDRVFSSPLHF.